The clone carrying this T cell receptor beta chain was seen at least ten times. The antigen is unknown. This record belongs to a study of identical twins. Each donor (without exception) was a healthy Caucasian. V was trimmed by 3 bases and J by 7 bases, leaving 16 bases between them. The CDR3 spans 14 residues. Using its own MiXCR run on the 5' RACE reads, TCRdb lists one record per CDR3 protein. The sample includes approximately 620,000 distinct CDR3 sequences, under 9% of them seen just once. Study outcomes and limitations: Shared out-of-frame alpha sequences (those common to twins) showed excess low generation probability.

This sample also appeared in a second study, on yellow fever vaccine responses in identical twins.

The sequencing sample was made of PBMCs. The genes are TRBV12-3 or TRBV12-4 and TRBJ2-7; D call uncertain. The clonotype was recovered from a woman younger than 30 in good health. CDR3 in DNA: TGTGCCAGCAGTTTTCTTCCCCCCGTTTGGGAGCAGTACTTC. Protein sequence: CASSFLPPVWEQYF.